A selection of T cell receptor beta chains follows, all from one sample in a study of T-cell reconstitution after alpha-beta-depleted transplantation in children. MiXCR, applied by TCRdb to the PCR reads, yields one record per CDR3 protein. The table shows roughly 500,000 distinct CDR3 sequences, with approximately 12% occurring only once. This specimen was PBMCs from the stem cell graft donor, taken from the stem cell graft. Receptors originate from a human donor who donated a stem cell graft to a child with combined immunodeficiency. Each CDR3 is given with its conserved first and last residue. D genes are given only for firm matches.

d_gene	j_gene	v_gene	CDR3aa
TRBD2	TRBJ2-1	TRBV27	CASSPPGLAGAYYNEQFF
NA	TRBJ2-1	TRBV20-1	CSARGESYNEQFF
NA	TRBJ2-7	TRBV5-1	CASSPVVGGLPYEQYF
NA	TRBJ2-4	TRBV4-3	CASSQDPGNIQYF
TRBD2	TRBJ2-7	TRBV4-1	CASSQGLAELYEQYF
NA	TRBJ2-5	TRBV3-1	CASSQARIGETQYF
TRBD2	TRBJ2-7	TRBV27	CASSLIGAGGLSEQYF
NA	TRBJ1-4	TRBV30	CAWRRTGRGEKLFF
NA	TRBJ1-1	TRBV29-1	CSVDQGIGTEAFF
NA	TRBJ2-7	TRBV4-2	CASSQEGALSYEQYF
NA	TRBJ2-6	TRBV11-1	CASSFGFSGANVLTF
TRBD2	TRBJ2-7	TRBV5-6	CASSWGLATDEQYF
NA	TRBJ2-2	TRBV29-1	CSVGRDNTGELFF
NA	TRBJ2-7	TRBV4-3	CASSQRQLSYEQYF
TRBD1	TRBJ1-6	TRBV10-3	CAINPRPGGSSPLHF
NA	TRBJ2-7	TRBV12-3/TRBV12-4	CASRHGGSYEQYF
NA	TRBJ2-7	TRBV4-3	CASSQDLFGQEQYF
NA	TRBJ2-7	TRBV11-2	CASSSLFSYLYEQYF
TRBD2	TRBJ2-1	TRBV7-9	CASSRTSGGPYNEQFF
TRBD1	TRBJ2-1	TRBV4-1	CASSQPGQGYNEQFF
TRBD1	TRBJ1-2	TRBV6-1	CASSEGLGGVYGYTF
TRBD1	TRBJ2-7	TRBV7-2	CASSFGRFRQGPYEQYF
NA	TRBJ2-7	TRBV6-5	CASSYLFPHPSEQYF
TRBD1	TRBJ1-1	TRBV27	CASSSPRTGGGTEAFF
NA	TRBJ2-5	TRBV20-1	CSARGGVEETQYF
TRBD1	TRBJ2-1	TRBV9	CASSSDRGPWNEQFF
NA	TRBJ2-1	TRBV7-9	CASREGGWVYNEQFF
TRBD2	TRBJ2-1	TRBV15	CATSRDSGLGNHEQFF
TRBD2	TRBJ2-1	TRBV12-3/TRBV12-4	CASSRGTFRGGEQFF
TRBD2	TRBJ2-1	TRBV24-1	CATSPSGSKNEQFF
NA	TRBJ1-5	TRBV4-2	CASSQDVQGVSNQPQHF
NA	TRBJ1-3	TRBV12-3/TRBV12-4	CASSPSGVAGNTIYF
TRBD1	TRBJ1-5	TRBV20-1	CSASAPRGLGNQPQHF
NA	TRBJ2-3	TRBV20-1	CSATTGVLTDTQYF
TRBD2	TRBJ2-7	TRBV7-8	CASSSPTSGLYEQYF
NA	TRBJ2-3	TRBV6-6	CASRVGSINTQYF
NA	TRBJ2-5	TRBV25-1	CASSRRGNEETQYF
TRBD1	TRBJ2-7	TRBV4-3	CASSQDWTGGRNEQYF
NA	TRBJ2-7	TRBV6-2/TRBV6-3	CASTRPSASSYEQYF
NA	TRBJ1-5	TRBV7-8	CASSPGDGPWAQHF
TRBD2	TRBJ2-7	TRBV20-1	CSAYRTSGAYEQYF
TRBD1	TRBJ1-2	TRBV5-4	CASSLVTGDGGYTF
TRBD2	TRBJ2-2	TRBV27	CASMPGLAGPTGELFF
NA	TRBJ2-2	TRBV7-2	CASSLRIHANTGELFF
NA	TRBJ2-5	TRBV12-5	CASGLVLGRTETQYF
TRBD2	TRBJ2-1	TRBV12-3/TRBV12-4	CASSFGTSPTNEQFF
NA	TRBJ2-5	TRBV12-3/TRBV12-4	CASSSSAGVETQYF
NA	TRBJ2-6	TRBV6-5	CASSYSPPGANVLTF
NA	TRBJ1-1	TRBV10-3	CAISDPGTGAEAFF
NA	TRBJ1-4	TRBV12-3/TRBV12-4	CASSQGLGEKLFF
NA	TRBJ2-5	TRBV11-2	CASSREAVQETQYF
NA	TRBJ1-4	TRBV21-1	CASCRRGHNEKLFF
TRBD1	TRBJ2-7	TRBV5-1	CASSPRTGNYEQYF
NA	TRBJ2-1	TRBV27	CASSPSGASPVF
NA	TRBJ2-1	TRBV29-1	CSVDWDTNEQFF
TRBD1	TRBJ2-3	TRBV12-3/TRBV12-4	CASSPYRGSTDTQYF
NA	TRBJ2-2	TRBV6-2/TRBV6-3	CASSYAKVPNTGELFF
NA	TRBJ2-7	TRBV6-5	CASSYSKQGTREQYF
NA	TRBJ2-3	TRBV28	CASLHSTDTQYF
NA	TRBJ2-1	TRBV20-1	CSAYRLSDTNEQFF